One and the same sample provided the 8 T cell receptor beta chains below, sequenced in a study of T-cell memory formation after mild COVID-19. TCRdb re-analysed the 5' RACE reads in MiXCR, keeping a single row per CDR3 protein. The table lists around 300,000 distinct CDR3 sequences, around 8% of them singletons. The sequenced material came from PBMCs or a T cell subset sorted from them (not recorded which). Receptors were obtained from a man between 18 and 29 years old who had mild COVID-19 (a few samples of this study predate the infection). Cell type and time point are not known.

This clonotype was counted between two and nine times. The V call is TRBV11-1, the J call TRBJ2-5; a weak D match, TRBD2 (5 bases). The germline gives CDR1 SGHAT, CDR2 FQDESV (reference sequence). The CDR3 runs 19 residues. V dropped 5 bases and J dropped 6 bases, with 31 bases sitting between them. The CDR3 coding sequence is TGTGCCAGCAGCAGAGCCGGTCCGGACTCAACATTTACGGAGAAGACCCAGTACTTC. As protein: CASSRAGPDSTFTEKTQYF.

This chain connects TRBV12-3 or TRBV12-4 to TRBJ1-4, with TRBD1 as a possible D gene (5 bases). Deletions cut 6 bases from V and 5 bases from J, with 16 bases between. This CDR3 region has 15 residues. The CDR3 protein is CASSPSRGLNEKLFF. Written as DNA, the CDR3 is TGTGCCAGCAGCCCATCCCGGGGCCTAAATGAAAAACTGTTTTTT.

This clonotype was picked up a small number of times. The chain carries TRBV12-3 or TRBV12-4 and TRBJ2-2; 8 nucleotides line up with TRBD2. The V segment lost 6 bases and the J segment 3 bases; nucleotides outside the gene matches: 9. The CDR3 runs to 16 residues. The CDR3 reads CASSRDTGGDTGELFF. CDR3 DNA sequence: TGTGCCAGCAGCAGAGACACGGGGGGGGACACCGGGGAGCTGTTTTTT.

J is TRBJ1-6 and V is TRBV5-1, with a possible D match to TRBD1 (5 bases). Trimming pared 1 base from V and 7 bases from J, leaving 27 bases between. Per the germline V gene, CDR1 is SGHRS and CDR2 is YFSETQ. This CDR3 has 20 residues. The CDR3 sequence is CASSLWGEGHGAKANSPLHF. In nucleotides, the CDR3 is TGCGCCAGCAGCTTGTGGGGGGAAGGACACGGAGCGAAGGCGAATTCACCCCTCCACTTT.

This clonotype occurred a few times. The chain employs TRBV7-2 and TRBJ1-1, with TRBD1 matching 9 bases. Germline V gene data show CDR1 as SGHTA and CDR2 as FQGNSA. V lost 6 bases, J lost 0 bases, and 8 bases stayed unmatched. The CDR3 totals 16 residues. The chain's CDR3 is CASREGQGYMNTEAFF. The CDR3 coding sequence is TGTGCCAGCAGGGAGGGACAGGGATATATGAACACTGAAGCTTTCTTT.

This clonotype has just a few counts. The chain has TRBV11-2 and TRBJ1-2, with D perhaps TRBD1 (6 bases). CDR1 is SGHAT and CDR2 is FQNNGV in the germline V gene. Trimming left V 4 bases short and J 5 bases short, with 14 bases between. This CDR3 contains 14 residues. This CDR3 reads CASSSGGGGYGYTF. The CDR3 region has the DNA TGTGCCAGCAGCTCCGGGGGGGGCGGATATGGCTACACCTTC.

This clonotype was picked up many times. The J gene is TRBJ2-1, the V gene TRBV7-2; D gene unclear. Trimming took 4 bases from V and 12 from J, leaving 10 bases between them. CDR1 and CDR2 (germline): SGHTA, FQGNSA. The CDR3 totals 11 residues. The CDR3 region is CASSSMGGQFF. DNA for the CDR3: TGTGCCAGCAGCTCTATGGGCGGGCAGTTCTTC. The full variable domain, its missing parts supplied by reference TRBV7-2 and TRBJ2-1, is GAGVSQSPSNKVTEKGKDVELRCDPISGHTALYWYRQSLGQGLEFLIYFQGNSAPDKSGLPSDRFSAERTGGSVSTLTIQRTQQEDSAVYLCASSSMGGQFFGPGTRLTVL.

This sequence joins TRBV5-6 and TRBJ1-1, with 10 bases lining up with TRBD1. V dropped 4 bases and J dropped 1; count of bases not matched to a gene: 10. The CDR3 loop spans 17 amino acids. Germline V gene sequence: CDR1 SGHDT, CDR2 YYEEEE. The CDR3 nucleotides read TGTGCCAGCAGCGCAACCGGGACAGGGGCTACGAACACTGAAGCTTTCTTT. Amino acids: CASSATGTGATNTEAFF.